The sequence of this T cell receptor (beta chain) was determined in a study of blood T cell repertoires in COVID-19. Sequencing used immunoSEQ multiplex PCR; TCRdb keeps in-frame clones, though not all of them. The table shows around 300,000 clones, with about 85% occurring only once. The germline gives CDR1 MDHEN, CDR2 SYDVKM. The V segment lost 4 bases and the J segment 0 bases; nucleotides outside the gene matches: 18. The CDR3 loop spans 21 amino acids. The sequencing sample was made of PBMCs or T cells enriched from blood (not recorded which). The receptor comes from a woman between 45 and 60 years old who had recovered from COVID-19. This sequence joins TRBV28 and TRBJ1-6; 7 nucleotides align to TRBD1. CDR3 DNA sequence: TGTGCCAGCAGTTCACCCCGGGCTGGGACAGCGAAGAGCTCCTATAATTCACCCCTCCACTTT. This translates into CASSSPRAGTAKSSYNSPLHF.